Listed below are T cell receptor beta chains from one sample, sequenced in a study of T cells in Graves' hyperthyroidism and ophthalmopathy. MiXCR, applied by TCRdb to the multiplex PCR reads, yields one record per CDR3 protein. Here the sample spans about half a million distinct CDR3 sequences, 20% being singletons. What was sequenced was blood. The origin of the receptors is a man between 40 and 49 years old with Graves' ophthalmopathy. Both conserved end residues are part of each CDR3. D genes are given only for firm matches. Rows may omit the clone size; those that give it use once, few, many or a size class.

TRBV7-9	TRBJ2-7	TRBD2	-	17	TGTGCCAGCAGCAAGGGACTAGCGGGAGGGCCTGGGGACGAGCAGTACTTC	CASSKGLAGGPGDEQYF
TRBV12-5	TRBJ1-2	-	many	13	TGTGCTAGTGGTTTGCAATCGGTGTCTGGCTACACCTTC	CASGLQSVSGYTF
TRBV11-3	TRBJ2-1	TRBD2	many	14	TGTGCCAGCAGCTTAGGTAGCGGGGTTAATGAGCAGTTCTTC	CASSLGSGVNEQFF
TRBV7-9	TRBJ2-1	-	-	11	TGTGCCAGCAGCCGAGACGGTGAGCAGTTCTTC	CASSRDGEQFF
TRBV20-1	TRBJ2-4	-	-	12	TGCAGTGCTAGCGAAAGGCAGGACATTCAGTACTTC	CSASERQDIQYF
TRBV15	TRBJ1-4	TRBD1	-	16	TGTGCCACCAGCAGAGCGGGACAGCACCTTAATGAAAAACTGTTTTTT	CATSRAGQHLNEKLFF
TRBV28	TRBJ2-3	-	many	15	TGTGCCAGCACCACAGGGGGGAGGGAAACAGATACGCAGTATTTT	CASTTGGRETDTQYF
TRBV7-2	TRBJ2-2	TRBD1	many	14	TGTGCCAGCAGCTTTAACAGGGGCACCGGGGAGCTGTTTTTT	CASSFNRGTGELFF
TRBV27	TRBJ2-1	-	-	16	TGTGCCAGCAGTTTATTGAGGGGGAGGGGGAAAAATGAGCAGTTCTTC	CASSLLRGRGKNEQFF
TRBV7-9	TRBJ2-1	TRBD1	-	16	TGTGCCAGCAGCTTAGCGCTGGGACAGGGACAAAATGAGCAGTTCTTC	CASSLALGQGQNEQFF
TRBV24-1	TRBJ2-7	TRBD1	many	17	TGTGCCACCAGTGATTCCACAGGACAGGGAAGGTGCTACGAGCAGTACTTC	CATSDSTGQGRCYEQYF
TRBV7-6	TRBJ1-1	-	few	13	TGTGCCAGCAGCGCTCGCTCGGGGTTTGAAGCTTTCTTT	CASSARSGFEAFF
TRBV18	TRBJ2-7	TRBD1	-	14	TGTGCCAGCTCACCTGGGGACAGGGTCAGCGAGCAGTACTTC	CASSPGDRVSEQYF
TRBV6-1	TRBJ2-1	-	few	16	TGTGCCGGCGGGGCCGTGGGGGCACCAAGGGTCTGGGAGCAGTTCTTC	CAGGAVGAPRVWEQFF
TRBV5-1	TRBJ2-2	-	-	23	TGCGCCAGCAGCCCCGAAATGACTCCGGGACGGCGGGCCCAGCTAACAAACACCGGGGAGCTGTTTTTT	CASSPEMTPGRRAQLTNTGELFF
TRBV3-1	TRBJ1-2	TRBD1	few	18	TGTGCCAGCAGCGCATTTCCGGGACAGGGACGCTATAACTATGGCTACACCTTC	CASSAFPGQGRYNYGYTF
TRBV10-3	TRBJ1-1	TRBD1	few	13	TGTGCCAGCCATGACAGGGAGAACACTGAAGCTTTCTTT	CASHDRENTEAFF
TRBV25-1	TRBJ2-1	-	-	15	TGTGCCAGCAGTGGGTATCGACAGAACGGGGCAAAGCAGTTCTTC	CASSGYRQNGAKQFF
TRBV7-9	TRBJ1-3	-	-	15	TGTGCCAGCAGCCCGGACTTGAGCTCTGGAAACACCATATATTTT	CASSPDLSSGNTIYF
TRBV6-1	TRBJ1-6	-	many	14	TGTGCCAGCATATTCTTGGGACGGGATTCACCCCTCCACTTT	CASIFLGRDSPLHF
TRBV7-2	TRBJ2-6	TRBD2	few	17	TGTGCCAGCAGACCCCCTGCAGCGGGAGCGGGGGCCAACGTCCTGACTTTC	CASRPPAAGAGANVLTF
TRBV7-2	TRBJ1-5	-	few	15	TGTGCCAGCAGCCGCTTCCAGGGTTTCAATCAGCCCCAGCATTTT	CASSRFQGFNQPQHF
TRBV2	TRBJ2-4	-	-	16	TGTGCCAGCAGCCACCAGGGAGGAAGGGCCAAAAACATTCAGTACTTC	CASSHQGGRAKNIQYF
TRBV20-1	TRBJ2-7	TRBD1	-	15	TGCAGTGCTAGAGATCCGGGACAGGGGGCGAGGGAGCAGTACTTC	CSARDPGQGAREQYF